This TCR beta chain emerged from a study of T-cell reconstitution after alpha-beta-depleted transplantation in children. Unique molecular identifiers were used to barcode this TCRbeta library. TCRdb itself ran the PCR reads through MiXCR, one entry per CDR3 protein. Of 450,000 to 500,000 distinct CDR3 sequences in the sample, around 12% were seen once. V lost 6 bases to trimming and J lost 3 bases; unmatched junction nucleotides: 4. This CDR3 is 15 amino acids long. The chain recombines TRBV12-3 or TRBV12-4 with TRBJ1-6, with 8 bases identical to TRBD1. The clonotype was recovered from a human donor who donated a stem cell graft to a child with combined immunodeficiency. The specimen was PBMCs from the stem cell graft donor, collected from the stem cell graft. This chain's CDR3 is CASRSGTGYNSPLHF. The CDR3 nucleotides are TGTGCCAGCAGATCCGGGACAGGCTATAATTCACCCCTCCACTTT.